This TCR beta chain was observed in a study of memory CD4+ T cells and cytomegalovirus serostatus. Overall study findings and caveats: Suggested: most of the CMV-linked TCR signature lies in CD4+ memory cells. A US-trained random forest predicted CMV serostatus with median AUC around 0.9.

Single viable CD3+CD4+CD8-CD45RO+ cells were sorted as the memory CD4+ T cells. In the study's own analysis: After removing out-of-frame reads, approximately 2.2 million distinct TCRbeta sequences remained. Produced via immunoSEQ multiplex PCR; TCRdb's table is partial and in-frame only. Clonal size and the V and J genes are those of that table, whereas D and trimming came from the DNA. This table has fewer than 75,000 clones, more than 60% appearing once. In the case of this clone: Its antigen is as yet unknown.

The V gene end was trimmed by 6 bases and the J gene end by 2 bases; junction bases not matched to a gene: 6. The CDR3 sequence is 15 residues long. Per germline, CDR1 MNHEY and CDR2 SVGAGI. Material for sequencing was memory CD4+ T cells from blood. The receptor was isolated from an adult in good health and CMV-seronegative. The gene calls are TRBV6-5 and TRBJ2-1; 8 bases line up with TRBD2. CDR3 nucleotides: TGTGCCAGCAGCCCCACAGCGGGAGCCTACAATGAGCAGTTCTTC. Encoded protein: CASSPTAGAYNEQFF.